This T cell receptor beta chain was identified during a study of patients and donors after allogeneic stem cell transplantation. V shed 3 bases, J shed 4 bases, and the junction held 8 bases outside the gene matches. The germline CDR1 and CDR2 sequences are LGHDT and YNNKEL (reference sequence). The CDR3 consists of 16 residues. In TCRdb, the RT-PCR reads were re-called with MiXCR into one record per CDR3 protein. This sample has approximately 170,000 distinct CDR3 sequences, with 24% found just once. Sequencing was done on a sample of blood, either unsorted or a sorted T cell fraction (not recorded which). The chain carries TRBV3-1 and TRBJ1-2, with 10 bases aligning to TRBD1. The source of this sequence is a human donor who was either an allogeneic HSCT recipient or a stem cell or donor lymphocyte infusion donor (not recorded which). It is not recorded whose cells these are; they may come from a transplant donor. The CDR3 sequence: CASSHTDRGPIYGYTF. The CDR3 DNA reads as TGTGCCAGCAGCCATACCGACAGGGGGCCCATCTATGGCTACACCTTC.